The 15 T cell receptor beta chains presented below share a single source sample, sequenced in a study of high-grade serous ovarian cancer treatment subgroups. Here immunoSEQ multiplex PCR was the method, and the copy in TCRdb shows in-frame clones only, minus some. The sample shows about 12,000 clones, about 88% of them seen only once. The tumor samples were collected prior to definitive surgery or chemotherapy. The specimen was tumor tissue. These receptor sequences come from a human donor with high-grade serous ovarian cancer.

V gene TRBV7-2 combines with J gene TRBJ2-2; D tentatively fits TRBD1 or TRBD2 (6 bases each). The germline V gene has CDR1 SGHTA and CDR2 FQGNSA. This CDR3 has 15 amino acids. V lost 0 bases and J lost 7, with 12 bases in between. The CDR3 region has the DNA TGTGCCAGCAGCTTAGCAGGGGGGCTTGGCGGGGAGCTGTTTTTT. Residues: CASSLAGGLGGELFF.

V usage is TRBV5-1 and J usage is TRBJ2-2; D is possibly TRBD1 (5 bases). The CDR3 spans 15 residues. The germline V gene encodes CDR1 SGHRS and CDR2 YFSETQ. V lost 0 bases and J lost 3, with 9 bases in between. The chain's CDR3 is CASSLASGYTGELFF. The CDR3 nucleotides are TGCGCCAGCAGCTTGGCTTCAGGGTACACCGGGGAGCTGTTTTTT.

The chain is built from TRBV21-1 and TRBJ2-2; the DNA was not used to check the table's D call, TRBD1. TRBV21-1 is designated a pseudogene. There are 14 residues in the CDR3. CDR3 amino acids: CASSHRQGGGELFF. CDR3 sequence (DNA): TGTGCCAGCAGCCACCGACAGGGAGGTGGGGAGCTGTTTTTT.

The genes are TRBV5-1 and TRBJ2-5, with D perhaps TRBD1 (5 bases). In germline, CDR1 is SGHRS, CDR2 YFSETQ. The length of the CDR3 is 17 residues. V was trimmed by 0 bases and J by 3 bases, leaving 18 bases between them. CDR3: CASSLGVGQGGEETQYF. DNA of the CDR3: TGCGCCAGCAGCTTGGGAGTTGGGCAGGGCGGTGAAGAGACCCAGTACTTC.

J is TRBJ2-1 and V is TRBV7-6; 8 nucleotides line up with TRBD1. Germline V lookup: CDR1 SGHVS, CDR2 FNYEAQ. This CDR3 comprises 13 residues. Trimming at V came to 3 bases and at J to 7 bases, leaving 2 bases not matched to a gene. In DNA, the CDR3 is TGTGCCAGCAGCTTCCAGGGGGCTAATGAGCAGTTCTTC. Amino acids: CASSFQGANEQFF.

CDR3: CASSFRDDEKLFF. DNA of the CDR3: TGTGCCAGCAGTTTTAGAGACGATGAAAAACTGTTTTTT. This rearrangement joins TRBV27 to TRBJ1-4; D gene uncertain. The germline V and J ends were trimmed by 3 bases and 6 bases, with 8 bases remaining between them. The CDR3 is 13 residues long. CDR1 and CDR2 from the germline V gene are MNHEY and SMNVEV (reference sequence).

In regard to this clone: At one end the junction does not follow the germline gene, possibly because of a read error. The V call is TRBV6-6, the J call TRBJ1-4, with TRBD1 identical over 8 bases. CDR1 MNHNY and CDR2 SVGAGI come from the germline V gene (reference sequence). The CDR3 runs 14 residues. In DNA, the CDR3 is TGTGCCAGCAACCCCAGGGGGCTAAGTGAAAAACCGTTTTTT. It yields the protein CASNPRGLSEKPFF.

This sequence joins TRBV6-6 and TRBJ2-7, with TRBD1 identical over 9 bases. CDR3 size: 15 residues. Germline-derived CDR1 and CDR2 are MNHNY and SVGAGI (reference sequence). The trim removed 5 bases at V and 4 bases at J, leaving 9 bases unmatched. This CDR3 is CASSPNTGGAYEQYV. CDR3 in DNA: TGTGCCAGCAGTCCCAACACAGGGGGCGCTTACGAGCAGTACGTC.

The gene calls are TRBV4-3 and TRBJ1-1; D is perhaps TRBD1 (5 bases). The V gene lost 5 bases and the J gene lost 8 bases, with 9 bases spanning the gap. CDR1 LGHNA and CDR2 YSLEER come from the germline V gene. The CDR3 runs 11 residues. For the CDR3, the DNA is TGCGCCAGCAGCGGCCGGGGCGAAGCTTTCTTT. The encoded protein is CASSGRGEAFF.

V and J are TRBV7-9 and TRBJ2-3, with 15 bases matching TRBD2. Germline CDR1 and CDR2: SEHNR and FQNEAQ (reference sequence). V shed 5 bases, J shed 1 base, and the junction held 4 bases outside the gene matches. The CDR3 runs 17 residues. DNA of the CDR3: TGTGCCAGCAGCCGGACTAGCGGGGGGGCAGGCACAGATACGCAGTATTTT. Its translation is CASSRTSGGAGTDTQYF.

This chain links TRBV4-3 with TRBJ2-1; D uncertain. This CDR3 has 13 residues. The germline V and J ends were trimmed by 1 base and 5 bases, with 6 bases remaining between them. Germline V gives CDR1 LGHNA, CDR2 YSLEER. CDR3 sequence: CASSQADDNEQFF. CDR3 bases: TGCGCCAGCAGCCAAGCAGATGACAATGAGCAGTTCTTC.

V and J are TRBV2 and TRBJ1-4; a possible D gene is TRBD1 (5 bases). Germline-derived CDR1 and CDR2 are SNHLY and FYNNEI. This CDR3 contains 14 residues. V was shortened by 3 bases and J by 4 bases, with 9 bases between the two germline ends. CDR3 loop: CASSEIGGNEKLFF. The CDR3 region has the DNA TGTGCCAGCAGTGAGATCGGGGGTAATGAAAAACTGTTTTTT. The full variable domain, its missing parts supplied by reference TRBV2 and TRBJ1-4, is EPEVTQTPSHQVTQMGQEVILRCVPISNHLYFYWYRQILGQKVEFLVSFYNNEISEKSEIFDDQFSVERPDGSNFTLKIRSTKLEDSAMYFCASSEIGGNEKLFFGSGTQLSVL.

This clone was observed a handful of times. V and J are TRBV27 and TRBJ1-5; D call uncertain. Deletions cut 0 bases from V and 2 bases from J, with 8 bases between. CDR1 and CDR2 from the germline V gene are MNHEY and SMNVEV (reference sequence). The CDR3 totals 15 residues. The CDR3 loop is CASSLSGSGNQPQHF. The CDR3 nucleotides read TGTGCCAGCAGTTTATCAGGATCTGGCAATCAGCCCCAGCATTTT.

The chain uses TRBV4-2 and TRBJ2-6; 9 nucleotides agree with TRBD1. Germline assignment: CDR1 LGHNA and CDR2 YNFKEQ. The CDR3 extends over 23 amino acids. V shed 0 bases and J 0 bases; nucleotides not matched to a gene: 18. The CDR3 region has the DNA TGTGCCAGCAGCCAAGATTTAACAGGGACAGGGTACATTTTTTGCTCTGGGGCCAACGTCCTGACTTTC. Translating it yields CASSQDLTGTGYIFCSGANVLTF.

The rearrangement links TRBV28 to TRBJ2-3, with unresolved D. Per the germline V gene, CDR1 is MDHEN and CDR2 is SYDVKM. Trimming removed 6 bases at V and 0 bases at J, with 7 bases between. This CDR3 comprises 13 residues. The CDR3 protein is CASRPTSTDTQYF. The CDR3 DNA sequence: TGTGCCAGCAGACCAACTAGCACAGATACGCAGTATTTT.